The entry that follows covers one T cell receptor beta chain sequence. The data were obtained in a study of blood T cell repertoires in COVID-19. Libraries were prepared by immunoSEQ multiplex PCR; TCRdb keeps only in-frame clonotypes and omits some of them. The table has approximately 390,000 clones, roughly 86% seen once. Looked up from germline, CDR1 is MNHEY and CDR2 is SMNVEV (reference sequence). The CDR3 consists of 13 residues. Trimming removed 6 bases at V and 5 bases at J, with 13 bases between. This TCR derives from a woman aged 60-75 years with COVID-19, enrolled during active disease. Input material: peripheral blood. The rearrangement uses TRBV27 and TRBJ1-1; D uncertain. The CDR3 DNA reads TGTGCCAGCAGCATCCAGGCTGTAACTGAAGCTTTCTTT. This translates into CASSIQAVTEAFF.